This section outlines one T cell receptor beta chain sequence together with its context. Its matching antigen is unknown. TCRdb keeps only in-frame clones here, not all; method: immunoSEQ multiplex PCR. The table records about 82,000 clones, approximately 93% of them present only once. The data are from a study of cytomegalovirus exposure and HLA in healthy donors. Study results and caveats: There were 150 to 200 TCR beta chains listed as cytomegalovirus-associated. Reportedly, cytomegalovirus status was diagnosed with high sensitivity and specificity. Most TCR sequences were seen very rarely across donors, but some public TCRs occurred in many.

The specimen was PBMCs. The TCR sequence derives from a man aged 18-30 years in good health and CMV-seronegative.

The chain's CDR3 is CSDWRSGTTRIIQYF. The CDR3 DNA sequence: TGCAGCGACTGGAGGTCGGGGACAACTAGGATCATTCAGTACTTC. The V and J genes are TRBV29-1 and TRBJ2-4; tentatively, D is TRBD1 (6 bases). This CDR3 contains 15 residues. From germline, CDR1 is SQVTM and CDR2 ANQGSEA. Between the trimmed V and J ends, which lost 7 bases and 9 bases, there was a span of 25 bases.